Below, 29 T cell receptor beta chains from the same sample are listed, as sequenced in a study of molecular identifiers for immune sequencing clone quantification. In TCRdb, the PCR reads were re-called with MiXCR into one record per CDR3 protein. The sample has about 320,000 distinct CDR3 sequences; roughly 24% are singletons. The source material was naive CD8+ T cells from blood, with Jurkat cell RNA spiked in. Subset specified: FACS-sorted CD8+CD4-CCR7+CD45RA+ naive T cells. These receptors were obtained from a human donor in good health. Some libraries in this study had Jurkat cell RNA spiked in.

This clonotype was seen ten or more times. The gene calls are TRBV7-9 and TRBJ1-1; D remains ambiguous. The CDR3 consists of 13 residues. Trimming took off 0 bases at V and 6 bases at J, with 8 bases between the two ends. CDR1 is SEHNR, CDR2 FQNEAQ, per germline (reference sequence). CDR3 sequence reads: CASSLATSPEAFF. The CDR3 DNA reads as TGTGCCAGCAGCTTAGCGACGAGCCCTGAAGCTTTCTTT.

This clonotype was picked up many times. The chain employs TRBV29-1 and TRBJ1-1; TRBD1 might be the D (5 bases). The V and J ends lost 8 bases and 1 base respectively, with 11 bases between them. CDR1 and CDR2 from the germline V gene are SQVTM and ANQGSEA. This CDR3 region has 12 residues. The CDR3 bases are TGCAGCACGGGACGGACGAACACTGAAGCTTTCTTT. The encoded protein is CSTGRTNTEAFF.

This clonotype was detected only a few times. The chain has TRBV6-2 or TRBV6-3 and TRBJ2-7; 11 nucleotides align to TRBD2. Germline-derived CDR1 and CDR2 are MNHEY and SVGEGT. J gave up 1 base and V 6 bases, and 5 bases lay outside the gene matches. The CDR3 has 15 amino acids. The CDR3 is CASRPGTSGSYEQYF. The CDR3 nucleotides read TGTGCCAGCAGGCCCGGGACTAGCGGATCCTACGAGCAGTACTTC.

As regards this clonotype: Since a much larger clone is just one base distant, this may be a read error. V gene TRBV27 combines with J gene TRBJ2-7; tentative D call: TRBD2 (6 bases). The V gene's germline CDR1 is MNHEY and CDR2 SMNVEV (reference sequence). V was clipped by 4 bases and J by 4 bases, with 14 bases between them. The CDR3 has 14 residues. The chain's CDR3 is CASSWQRVGYEQYF. The CDR3 coding sequence is TGTGCCAGCAGTTGGCAGCGGGTAGGGTACGAGCAGTACTTC.

This clonotype was observed many times. V is TRBV28 and J is TRBJ2-7; TRBD2 matches at 9 bases. Germline V gene data show CDR1 as MDHEN and CDR2 as SYDVKM. The CDR3 covers 14 residues. J lost 4 bases, V lost 3 bases, and 4 bases had no gene match. Here the CDR3 DNA reads TGTGCCAGCAGTTTTAGCGGGAGTGCGTACGAGCAGTACTTC. Protein sequence: CASSFSGSAYEQYF.

This clonotype appeared a few times. V gene TRBV6-2 or TRBV6-3 combines with J gene TRBJ1-5; the D is unclear. CDR1 and CDR2 from the germline V gene are MNHEY and SVGEGT. Deletions cut 2 bases from V and 1 base from J, with 9 bases between. The CDR3 has 15 amino acids. In nucleotides, the CDR3 is TGTGCCAGCAGTTACGGCGGGTTGAGCAATCAGCCCCAGCATTTT. It codes for CASSYGGLSNQPQHF.

This clonotype occurred many times. This rearrangement joins TRBV12-3 or TRBV12-4 to TRBJ1-3; unclear D gene. V was pared by 9 bases and J by 0 bases, with 9 bases between. The CDR3 has 13 residues. The CDR3 reads CASAKGSGNTIYF. In DNA form, the CDR3 reads TGTGCCAGTGCGAAGGGCTCTGGAAACACCATATATTTT.

This clonotype was counted many times. The chain carries TRBV4-3 and TRBJ1-2, with D hard to call. CDR1 is LGHNA, CDR2 YSLEER, per germline. CDR3 size: 15 residues. Trimming took 0 bases from V and 0 from J, leaving 8 bases between them. CDR3 nucleotides: TGCGCCAGCAGCCAAGACAGAGCCACTAACTATGGCTACACCTTC. Translating it yields CASSQDRATNYGYTF.

In its sample, this clonotype was seen many times. The V call is TRBV7-2, the J call TRBJ1-1, with TRBD1 matching 7 bases. The CDR3 length is 15 residues. CDR1 is SGHTA, CDR2 FQGNSA, per germline. V shed 1 base, J shed 4 bases, and the junction held 6 bases outside the gene matches. CDR3 sequence (DNA): TGTGCCAGCAGCTTAGGGGAGGGGGCGACCACTGAAGCTTTCTTT. Translation: CASSLGEGATTEAFF.

Comments on this clonotype: It may be a read error: a sequence one base away is much more abundant. CDR3 nucleotide sequence: TGTGCCTGGAGTAACCGGGACACTCTTACAGTTGATGGGCAGTTCTTC. Its protein product is CAWSNRDTLTVDGQFF. This chain links TRBV30 with TRBJ2-1, with a weak D call TRBD1 (6 bases). The germline V and J ends were trimmed by 2 bases and 12 bases, with 26 bases remaining between them. The CDR3 totals 16 residues. Germline V gene data show CDR1 as GTSNPN and CDR2 as SVGIG (reference sequence).

The V and J genes are TRBV11-2 and TRBJ1-3; unclear D gene. The length of the CDR3 is 12 residues. Germline-derived CDR1 and CDR2 are SGHAT and FQNNGV. V dropped 4 bases and J dropped 7 bases, with 8 bases sitting between them. In DNA form, the CDR3 reads TGTGCCAGCAGCTCGCTTTCGAACACCATATATTTT. Protein sequence: CASSSLSNTIYF. The full variable domain, with the rest looked up from reference TRBV11-2 and TRBJ1-3, is EAGVAQSPRYKIIEKRQSVAFWCNPISGHATLYWYQQILGQGPKLLIQFQNNGVVDDSQLPKDRFSAERLKGVDSTLKIQPAKLEDSAVYLCASSSLSNTIYFGEGSWLTVV.

This clonotype appeared a few times. The chain joins TRBV12-3 or TRBV12-4 to TRBJ2-5; D ambiguous. This CDR3 is 12 amino acids long. V was shortened by 6 bases and J by 3 bases, with 8 bases between the two germline ends. The CDR3 DNA reads TGTGCCAGCAGCTACGTAAAAGAGACCCAGTACTTC. Its translation: CASSYVKETQYF.

The CDR3 is CASSLVIAGGQAPQYF. The DNA of the CDR3 is TGCGCCAGCAGCTTGGTGATAGCGGGGGGCCAAGCGCCCCAGTACTTC. V usage is TRBV5-1 and J usage is TRBJ2-5; 10 nucleotides align to TRBD2. J gave up 9 bases and V 0 bases, and 11 bases lay outside the gene matches. CDR3 length equals 16 residues. Per the germline V gene, CDR1 is SGHRS and CDR2 is YFSETQ.

This clonotype was observed a handful of times. The chain combines TRBV7-9 with TRBJ2-7; either TRBD1 or TRBD2 may fit D (5 bases each). V gave up 1 base and J gave up 4 bases, with 14 bases separating them. CDR1 is SEHNR, CDR2 FQNEAQ, per germline (reference sequence). The CDR3 totals 15 residues. The CDR3 spells CASSLGQGGPYEQYF. CDR3 in DNA: TGTGCCAGCAGCTTAGGGCAGGGCGGGCCTTACGAGCAGTACTTC.

Comment on this clonotype: This may be a read error: a much more frequent sequence differs by one nucleotide. The chain couples TRBV23-1 to TRBJ1-5; D is undetermined. Being an ORF, TRBV23-1 has a function that is uncertain. CDR3 length equals 13 residues. CDR3 in amino acids: CASGHSPDEPQHF. CDR3 DNA sequence: TGCGCCAGCGGTCACTCGCCGGACGAGCCCCAGCATTTT.

This clonotype has at least ten counts. The V call is TRBV7-9, the J call TRBJ2-2; D remains ambiguous. This CDR3 is 15 amino acids long. V lost 0 bases, J lost 6 bases, and 11 bases lay in between. Germline V gives CDR1 SEHNR, CDR2 FQNEAQ (reference sequence). The CDR3 sequence is CASSLAVLDPGELFF. CDR3 DNA sequence: TGTGCCAGCAGCTTAGCGGTTTTGGACCCCGGGGAGCTGTTTTTT.

Turning to this clonotype: Possible read error: a much larger clone is one base away. The J gene is TRBJ1-4, the V gene TRBV27; D possibly corresponds to TRBD1 (5 bases). Germline V gene lookup returns CDR1 MNHEY and CDR2 SMNVEV (reference sequence). This CDR3 contains 15 residues. This CDR3 is CASSLSFRGGEKLSF. The CDR3 DNA follows: TGTGCCAGCAGTTTATCGTTTCGGGGCGGCGAAAAACTGTCTTTT.

This clonotype was found many times. The V call is TRBV6-2 or TRBV6-3, the J call TRBJ1-2, with D possibly matching TRBD1 (5 bases). CDR3 length: 14 amino acids. The germline V gene encodes CDR1 MNHEY and CDR2 SVGEGT. The V gene lost 6 bases and the J gene lost 4 bases, with 15 bases spanning the gap. The CDR3: CASRTPAGSYGYTF. Here the CDR3 DNA reads TGTGCCAGCAGGACTCCGGCAGGGAGCTATGGCTACACCTTC.

There are many counts of this clonotype. V usage is TRBV29-1 and J usage is TRBJ1-1; the D is unclear. The germline V and J ends were trimmed by 3 bases and 0 bases, with 8 bases remaining between them. CDR1 and CDR2 from the germline V gene are SQVTM and ANQGSEA. CDR3 length: 13 residues. In DNA, the CDR3 is TGCAGCGTTGATAAACAACTGAACACTGAAGCTTTCTTT. This gives the protein CSVDKQLNTEAFF.

This clonotype has just a few counts. CDR3 sequence: CASSYQQMGTGELFF. In DNA, the CDR3 is TGTGCCAGCAGTTACCAACAGATGGGCACCGGGGAGCTGTTTTTT. The chain has TRBV6-5 and TRBJ2-2; D remains unclear. This CDR3 contains 15 residues. The V gene's germline CDR1 is MNHEY and CDR2 SVGAGI. V was cut by 2 bases and J by 4 bases, with 11 bases left in between.

This clonotype has a handful of counts. The chain links TRBV9 to TRBJ1-1; D ambiguous. The V gene's germline CDR1 is SGDLS and CDR2 YYNGEE. The V and J ends lost 3 bases and 1 base respectively, with 4 bases between them. The CDR3 sequence is 12 residues long. The CDR3 reads CASSGRNTEAFF. The CDR3 region has the DNA TGTGCCAGCAGCGGTCGGAACACTGAAGCTTTCTTT.

The rearrangement uses TRBV27 and TRBJ1-5; D ambiguous. The V end was cut by 0 bases, the J end by 3 bases, with 9 bases between. Germline assignment: CDR1 MNHEY and CDR2 SMNVEV (reference sequence). The length of the CDR3 is 15 residues. CDR3 DNA sequence: TGTGCCAGCAGTTTATCGGCCGGGTCCAATCAGCCCCAGCATTTT. This gives the protein CASSLSAGSNQPQHF.

This clonotype was recorded at least ten times. The chain joins TRBV13 to TRBJ1-2; D is unclear. Germline values: CDR1 PRHDT, CDR2 FYEKMQ (reference sequence). Between the trimmed V and J ends, which lost 5 bases and 8 bases, there was a span of 18 bases. The CDR3 is 14 amino acids. The CDR3 DNA follows: TGTGCCAGCAGCCTTGGTCAGTCTGACGGCGGCTACACCTTC. Its protein is CASSLGQSDGGYTF. The variable domain in full, with the rest retrieved from reference TRBV13 and TRBJ1-2, is AAGVIQSPRHLIKEKRETATLKCYPIPRHDTVYWYQQGPGQDPQFLISFYEKMQSDKGSIPDRFSAQQFSDYHSELNMSSLELGDSALYFCASSLGQSDGGYTFGSGTRLTVV.

This clonotype has only a few counts. The chain is built from TRBV11-2 and TRBJ2-1; D is unresolved. This CDR3 is built from 17 residues. Trimming left V 2 bases short and J 0 bases short, with 14 bases between. Germline assignment: CDR1 SGHAT and CDR2 FQNNGV. The CDR3 sequence: CASSLYRQISSYNEQFF. DNA for the CDR3: TGTGCCAGCAGCTTATATCGGCAGATTAGCTCCTACAATGAGCAGTTCTTC.

The chain has TRBV7-2 and TRBJ2-5, with D possibly TRBD2 on 5 matching bases. Trimming took off 5 bases at V and 2 bases at J, with 12 bases between the two ends. The CDR3 loop spans 14 amino acids. Germline values: CDR1 SGHTA, CDR2 FQGNSA. This chain's CDR3 is CASSAEGGQETQYF. The CDR3 DNA reads as TGTGCCAGCAGCGCAGAGGGTGGTCAAGAGACCCAGTACTTC.

V usage is TRBV27 and J usage is TRBJ2-3, with 7 nucleotides matching TRBD1. The J segment lost 6 bases and the V segment lost 7 bases, leaving 13 bases of the junction unmatched. This CDR3 comprises 15 residues. The germline CDR1 and CDR2 sequences are MNHEY and SMNVEV (reference sequence). CDR3 in DNA: TGTGCCAGCACCCCGGGACAGTCGTTTCGGGATACGCAGTATTTT. Translating gives CASTPGQSFRDTQYF.

The J gene is TRBJ2-1, the V gene TRBV7-6; TRBD1 is a possible D gene (6 bases). V dropped 2 bases and J dropped 3 bases, with 14 bases sitting between them. Germline V gene lookup returns CDR1 SGHVS and CDR2 FNYEAQ. The CDR3 has 16 amino acids. CDR3 sequence reads: CASSLSLGQLYNEQFF. For the CDR3, the DNA is TGTGCCAGCAGCTTAAGCCTCGGACAGCTCTACAATGAGCAGTTCTTC.

This clonotype was picked up many times. The rearrangement links TRBV20-1 to TRBJ2-7; no reliable D call. Germline V gene data show CDR1 as DFQATT and CDR2 as SNEGSKA (reference sequence). The CDR3 has 13 amino acids. V lost 5 bases, J lost 2 bases, and 13 bases lay in between. CDR3 amino acids: CSARTETTYEQYF. The CDR3 DNA sequence: TGCAGTGCTCGGACCGAAACAACCTACGAGCAGTACTTC.

About this clonotype itself: This clone may be a read error of a much larger clone one base away. This sequence joins TRBV7-9 and TRBJ2-7; D ambiguous. Trimming pared 4 bases from V and 6 bases from J, leaving 13 bases between. CDR1 and CDR2 (germline): SEHNR, FQNEAQ (reference sequence). This CDR3 is built from 13 residues. DNA of the CDR3: TGTGCCAGCAGCTCTACAGAGAGTGGCGAGCAGTACTTC. It encodes CASSSTESGEQYF.